The T cell receptor beta chain described here comes from a study of cytomegalovirus exposure and HLA in healthy donors. The CDR3 totals 13 residues. Per the germline V gene, CDR1 is SQVTM and CDR2 is ANQGSEA. The V and J ends lost 5 bases and 2 bases respectively, with 11 bases between them. PCR involved 60 Vbeta and 13 Jbeta primers. How the authors handled the data: In a later analysis, the count reached tens of millions of unique TCR beta chains, with 9 million to 11 million shared. Produced via immunoSEQ multiplex PCR; TCRdb's table is partial and in-frame only. V, J and clone size are taken as reported in that table, and D and trimming were inferred from the DNA itself. The table has around 120,000 clones, approximately 80% seen once.

The receptor comes from a woman aged 35 to 49 in good health and CMV-seropositive. V and J are TRBV29-1 and TRBJ2-3; possibly TRBD2 for D (5 bases). The sequencing sample was made of PBMCs. The CDR3 DNA is TGCAGCGTTCGGCGAGGGAACACAGATACGCAGTATTTT. Protein sequence: CSVRRGNTDTQYF.